The 18 T cell receptor beta chains below were found in one sample sequenced in a study of T-cell memory formation after mild COVID-19. Via MiXCR, TCRdb re-called the 5' RACE reads, giving one row per CDR3 protein. The table has about 340,000 distinct CDR3 sequences, around 20% seen once. Sequences were obtained from PBMCs or a T cell subset sorted from them (not recorded which). These receptors all come from a man aged 18 to 29 who had mild COVID-19 (a few samples of this study predate the infection). Cell type and time point are not known.

The CDR3 here is CATGTGRDEQYV. The CDR3 nucleotides read TGTGCCACGGGCACAGGGCGCGACGAGCAGTACGTC. The chain couples TRBV2 to TRBJ2-7; D perhaps matches TRBD1 (6 bases). Germline V gives CDR1 SNHLY, CDR2 FYNNEI. V was clipped by 10 bases and J by 5 bases, with 15 bases between them. The CDR3 sequence is 12 residues long.

This clonotype was observed a few times. The rearrangement joins TRBV10-3 to TRBJ1-2, with D unclear. Trimming shortened V by 6 bases and J by 2 bases, and 4 bases separated the two germline ends. The CDR3 extends over 11 amino acids. The V gene's germline CDR1 is ENHRY and CDR2 SYGVKD. CDR3 bases: TGTGCCATCAGGGAAAACTATGGCTACACCTTC. As protein: CAIRENYGYTF.

J is TRBJ2-5 and V is TRBV28; 8 bases line up with TRBD2. This CDR3 has 19 amino acids. Germline V lookup: CDR1 MDHEN, CDR2 SYDVKM. The V and J ends lost 1 base and 3 bases, in that order; junction bases with no gene match: 16. DNA for the CDR3: TGTGCCAGCAGTTTATACCCGCGAACCGGCGGGGGGCCTAAAGAGACCCAGTACTTC. Its translation: CASSLYPRTGGGPKETQYF.

The chain links TRBV5-6 to TRBJ2-7; 7 positions match TRBD2. Germline V lookup: CDR1 SGHDT, CDR2 YYEEEE. The CDR3 length is 16 residues. V was clipped by 3 bases and J by 5 bases; unmatched bases: 14. The CDR3 nucleotides are TGTGCCAGCAGCTATAGACAGAGGGTGAGCGGGGACGAGCAGTACGTC. It encodes CASSYRQRVSGDEQYV.

The rearrangement links TRBV12-3 or TRBV12-4 to TRBJ1-2, with 8 positions matching TRBD1. V shed 7 bases, J shed 8 bases, and the junction held 9 bases outside the gene matches. This CDR3 has 13 residues. The CDR3 sequence: CASNAQGGGGYTF. The CDR3 DNA sequence: TGTGCCAGCAACGCACAGGGGGGGGGCGGCTACACCTTC.

The V call is TRBV28, the J call TRBJ1-3; 7 bases align to TRBD1. V dropped 7 bases and J dropped 0; count of bases not matched to a gene: 15. CDR1 MDHEN and CDR2 SYDVKM come from the germline V gene. The CDR3 totals 18 residues. The CDR3 loop is CASKTPRRDRASGNTIYF. The CDR3 nucleotides read TGTGCCAGCAAAACCCCACGAAGGGACAGAGCCTCTGGAAACACCATATATTTT.

The rearrangement uses TRBV14 and TRBJ1-6; D gene uncertain. CDR3 length: 13 residues. Per the germline V gene, CDR1 is SGHDN and CDR2 is FVKESK. The V end lost 0 bases, the J end lost 16 bases, and 13 bases lay between the germline ends. CDR3 coding DNA: TGTGCCAGCAGCCAAGATCCCCGCGGACCTCTCCACTTT. Encoded protein: CASSQDPRGPLHF.

This clonotype turned up a few times. V gene TRBV12-5 combines with J gene TRBJ2-7, with D unresolved. CDR3 size: 11 residues. V was pared by 6 bases and J by 4 bases, with 7 bases between. The germline CDR1 and CDR2 sequences are LGHNT and FRNRAP. The CDR3 protein is CASGVVYEQYF. DNA of the CDR3: TGTGCTAGTGGGGTGGTTTACGAGCAGTACTTC.

In this sample, this clonotype turned up a few times. This CDR3 is CARGQGVGEQFF. The CDR3 nucleotides read TGTGCCAGAGGACAGGGTGTAGGTGAGCAGTTCTTC. The chain joins TRBV2 to TRBJ2-1; 8 nucleotides align to TRBD1. The CDR3 extends over 12 amino acids. CDR1 is SNHLY, CDR2 FYNNEI, per germline. J gave up 9 bases and V 9 bases, and 7 bases lay outside the gene matches.

This clonotype was detected a few times. The chain employs TRBV28 and TRBJ2-5, with D possibly matching TRBD1 (6 bases). Trimming shortened V by 10 bases and J by 2 bases, and 11 bases separated the two germline ends. The CDR3 extends over 12 amino acids. Germline lookup yields CDR1 MDHEN and CDR2 SYDVKM. CDR3 protein: CATEGQQETQYF. CDR3 in DNA: TGTGCCACCGAGGGACAACAAGAGACCCAGTACTTC.

The gene calls are TRBV4-2 and TRBJ2-5; D call uncertain. Germline loops: CDR1 LGHNA, CDR2 YNFKEQ. The CDR3 length is 15 residues. Trimming removed 0 bases from V and 1 base from J, with 9 bases in between. The CDR3 nucleotides read TGTGCCAGCAGCCAAGATATCAACAGCCAAGAGACCCAGTACTTC. Translating gives CASSQDINSQETQYF.

This rearrangement joins TRBV21-1 to TRBJ2-1; the D call of TRBD2 is as the table states it, not checked on the DNA. TRBV21-1 corresponds to a pseudogene. CDR3 length equals 16 residues. CDR3 protein: CASSKELGMGSNEQFF. CDR3 in DNA: TGTGCCAGCAGCAAAGAGTTAGGTATGGGGAGCAATGAGCAGTTCTTC.

This clonotype was counted only a few times. J is TRBJ1-6 and V is TRBV9; D ambiguous. CDR3 length: 12 residues. V gave up 0 bases and J gave up 10 bases, with 5 bases separating them. Germline CDR1 SGDLS, CDR2 YYNGEE. In DNA form, the CDR3 reads TGTGCCAGCAGCGTAGCTCAGTCACCCCTCCACTTT. Its protein product is CASSVAQSPLHF.

CDR3 region: CASSRLQGHPMNTEAFF. The CDR3, as DNA: TGTGCCAGCAGTCGACTACAGGGGCACCCCATGAACACTGAAGCTTTCTTT. This chain connects TRBV6-6 to TRBJ1-1, with 7 bases that match TRBD1. The CDR3 covers 17 residues. Germline V lookup: CDR1 MNHNY, CDR2 SVGAGI (reference sequence). Trimming removed 5 bases from V and 0 bases from J; junction bases left unmatched: 12.

The sample holds a few counts of this clonotype. The chain carries TRBV7-8 and TRBJ2-5; D is ambiguous. The V gene lost 5 bases and the J gene lost 4 bases, with 14 bases spanning the gap. The CDR3 runs to 14 residues. Looked up from germline, CDR1 is SGHVS and CDR2 is FQNEAQ. The CDR3 DNA is TGTGCCAGCAGCGGAGTGTCCTCCCCAGAGACCCAGTACTTC. Protein: CASSGVSSPETQYF.

This clonotype was detected many times. The genes are TRBV5-6 and TRBJ2-2, with D possibly TRBD2 on 5 matching bases. The germline V gene has CDR1 SGHDT and CDR2 YYEEEE. The CDR3 is 17 amino acids. V lost 0 bases and J lost 6, with 18 bases in between. This chain's CDR3 is CASSLAKDFVEPGELFF. CDR3 nucleotide sequence: TGTGCCAGCAGCTTGGCCAAGGACTTTGTGGAACCCGGGGAGCTGTTTTTT.

Only one count was recorded for this clonotype. The chain carries TRBV29-1 and TRBJ2-3, with D maybe TRBD1 (6 bases). Trimming removed 6 bases from V and 3 bases from J, with 13 bases in between. The CDR3 runs to 13 residues. In germline, CDR1 is SQVTM, CDR2 ANQGSEA. CDR3 coding DNA: TGCAGCGTCAGGGGTAGAACGACAGATACGCAGTATTTT. Translated: CSVRGRTTDTQYF.

The genes are TRBV20-1 and TRBJ1-5; no firm D call. The CDR3 is 14 residues long. From germline, CDR1 is DFQATT and CDR2 SNEGSKA (reference sequence). Deletions cut 3 bases from V and 3 bases from J, with 12 bases between. CDR3 sequence: CSARLPDPNQPQHF. In DNA form, the CDR3 reads TGCAGTGCTAGGCTCCCGGACCCCAATCAGCCCCAGCATTTT.